The T cell receptor (beta chain) described here comes from a study of CD8 T cells in Susac syndrome (dated by TCRdb to 2018 to 2020). Regarding the study in general: Whether CD8+ T cell activation and differentiation in Susac syndrome was antigen driven was tested using repertoire sequencing.

Broader findings and caveats from the paper: The number of individuals in the TCR sequencing and HLA analysis was acknowledged as relatively small.

RNA was extracted with the RNeasy kit and about 0.5 to 1 ug was reverse transcribed using random hexamers. The immunoSEQ multiplex PCR assay, which covers 54 Vbeta and 13 Jbeta segments, was used to amplify TCR beta CDR3 regions. PCR amplification bias was corrected by using a synthetic template baseline for primer optimization and computational correction. Under the source paper's analysis protocol: Only productive sequences were kept, with reads annotated to V, D and J genes according to IMGT and analyzed in immunoSEQ Analyzer. Clonality was computed as one minus Shannon entropy normalized by log2 of the number of productive unique sequences. For each patient and control, public and private clones were evaluated among the 100 most prevalent clones. Susac-specific clones were defined as absent from healthy and MS cohorts, around 970 published viral clones and other ImmuneACCESS disease sequences. TCRdb took the public reads, trimmed them with fastp at Q25, ran MiXCR for clone calling and kept in-frame beta chains. Rows with a matching CDR3 protein are joined into one entry that keeps the most common DNA and genes. Here the V and J calls rest on TCRdb's processing, not on the authors' analysis. A total of roughly 180,000 distinct CDR3 sequences appear in this sample, approximately 94% of them only once. The top ten clonotypes cover 0.085% to 0.13% of the sample.

The germline V gene yields SGDLS for CDR1 and YYNGEE for CDR2. Spanning cysteine to phenylalanine, the CDR3 consists of 13 amino acids. Just the 39-base CDR3 DNA is kept, in frame starting at base 1. V is pared back by 8 bases and J by 3 bases, with 14 bases lying between the germline termini. High-throughput TCR beta sequencing profiled peripheral blood CD8+ and CD4+ T cells from healthy donors, Susac syndrome patients and multiple sclerosis patients. Healthy donors were included as age- and sex-matched controls. Bulk CD8+ and CD4+ T cells were purified magnetically by negative isolation, whereas CD8+ TEMRA cells were enriched by FACS. Blood was collected in EDTA tubes and processed within 24 hours, with PBMCs isolated through density gradient centrifugation. PBMCs intended for TCR sequencing were cryopreserved in liquid nitrogen and were subsequently thawed in a 37 degrees C water bath. The sorted or isolated CD4+, CD8+ and CD8+ TEMRA cells reached a purity of at least 90%.

The sample holds one count of this clonotype. Its target antigen remains unknown. Qualities for individual bases were not recorded, and no much larger clone is one base off. One read alone is a weak basis. Sequencing used CD4+ T cells from PBMCs. The chain joins TRBV9 to TRBJ1-2; TRBD1 is a weak D gene call, 5 bases matching. This TCR came from a human donor in good health. The CDR3 reads as follows: CASQAAGDYGYTF. The nucleotides read TGTGCCAGTCAGGCGGCGGGGGACTATGGCTACACCTTC.